The 20 T cell receptor beta chains presented below share a single source sample, sequenced in a study of cytomegalovirus exposure and HLA in healthy donors. The primer mix had 60 Vbeta and 13 Jbeta primers. Clones were read by immunoSEQ multiplex PCR, and TCRdb kept only the in-frame ones, dropping some. The table includes about 170,000 clones, 55% to 65% detected once. Input material: PBMCs. The receptors originated from a man aged 40-50 years in good health and CMV-seronegative.

This chain connects TRBV6-1 to TRBJ2-5, with a weak D call TRBD2 (5 bases). Trimming shortened V by 4 bases and J by 5 bases, and 11 bases separated the two germline ends. This CDR3 contains 13 residues. CDR1 is MNHNS, CDR2 SASEGT, per germline. The CDR3 nucleotides are TGTGCCAGCAGTGCCGTGAGGGAGGAGACCCAGTACTTC. Its protein product is CASSAVREETQYF.

The chain employs TRBV5-4 and TRBJ1-2; 9 nucleotides match TRBD1. Losses at the gene ends were 3 bases for V and 6 bases for J; bases not matched to a gene: 9. The CDR3 covers 15 residues. The V gene's germline CDR1 is SGHNT and CDR2 YYREEE (reference sequence). The CDR3 bases are TGTGCCAGCAGCTCAGTCCCGGGACAGGGAAATGGCTACACCTTC. Amino acid sequence: CASSSVPGQGNGYTF.

This chain uses TRBV27 with TRBJ2-3; D is unclear. The CDR3 is 13 residues long. Trimming pared 3 bases from V and 1 base from J, leaving 5 bases between. Germline V gene lookup returns CDR1 MNHEY and CDR2 SMNVEV (reference sequence). The CDR3 sequence: CASSFGGTDTQYF. CDR3 nucleotide sequence: TGTGCCAGCAGTTTTGGAGGCACAGATACGCAGTATTTT.

The gene calls are TRBV6-6 and TRBJ1-5; 8 bases map to TRBD1. Germline V gene lookup returns CDR1 MNHNY and CDR2 SVGAGI (reference sequence). J was trimmed by 1 base and V by 5 bases; bases with no gene match: 1. This CDR3 is 14 amino acids long. The CDR3 DNA reads as TGTGCCAGCAGTCAGGGGGCAAGCAATCAGCCCCAGCATTTT. This sequence encodes CASSQGASNQPQHF.

The V and J genes are TRBV2 and TRBJ2-1; D gene ambiguous. In germline, CDR1 is SNHLY, CDR2 FYNNEI. The V gene lost 2 bases and the J gene lost 0 bases, with 8 bases spanning the gap. The CDR3 has 15 residues. This CDR3 reads CASSEPTSSYNEQFF. For the CDR3, the DNA is TGTGCCAGCAGTGAACCTACGAGCTCCTACAATGAGCAGTTCTTC.

The chain has TRBV2 and TRBJ2-7, with D tentatively TRBD1 (7 bases). The germline V and J ends were trimmed by 7 bases and 7 bases, with 20 bases remaining between them. Germline assignment: CDR1 SNHLY and CDR2 FYNNEI. This CDR3 spans 14 amino acids. The DNA of the CDR3 is TGTGCCAGCATGCAAGCCAGGGGGGCCGGTGAGCAGTACTTC. Its translation: CASMQARGAGEQYF.

V is TRBV7-2 and J is TRBJ1-2, with 7 bases lining up with TRBD1. This CDR3 is built from 15 residues. V lost 5 bases, J lost 4 bases, and 10 bases stayed unmatched. The germline V gene encodes CDR1 SGHTA and CDR2 FQGNSA. This CDR3 is CASSQGGRGGYGYTF. The CDR3 DNA reads as TGTGCCAGCAGCCAAGGGGGCAGGGGTGGCTATGGCTACACCTTC.

This clone was detected only a few times. This chain joins TRBV5-8 and TRBJ1-2; maybe TRBD1 (5 bases). Germline V lookup: CDR1 SGHTS, CDR2 YDEGEE. This CDR3 has 17 amino acids. Trimming took 3 bases from V and 0 from J, leaving 18 bases between them. In nucleotides, the CDR3 is TGTGCCAGCAGCTCCGGGAGGTTTTTGGGGGCTAACTATGGCTACACCTTC. This sequence encodes CASSSGRFLGANYGYTF.

This rearrangement joins TRBV5-1 to TRBJ2-7, with D tentatively TRBD2 (7 bases). Per the germline V gene, CDR1 is SGHRS and CDR2 is YFSETQ. V dropped 4 bases and J dropped 4 bases, with 12 bases sitting between them. This CDR3 region has 13 residues. CDR3: CASSIGGAYEQYF. Written as DNA, the CDR3 is TGCGCCAGCAGCATAGGGGGGGCATACGAGCAGTACTTC.

This clone was seen more than once but under ten times. The chain uses TRBV30 and TRBJ2-5, with D perhaps matching TRBD2 (6 bases). With 3 bases removed from V and 5 bases from J, the gap between germline ends came to 13 bases. CDR3 size: 13 residues. In germline, CDR1 is GTSNPN, CDR2 SVGIG (reference sequence). This CDR3 is CAWRVGGTETQYF. The DNA for the CDR3 is TGTGCCTGGAGGGTAGGAGGGACGGAGACCCAGTACTTC.

This clone was seen only once. The V gene is TRBV4-2, the J gene TRBJ1-1; no clear D gene. Trimming removed 0 bases at V and 1 base at J, with 6 bases between. This CDR3 is 14 amino acids long. Germline V gene lookup returns CDR1 LGHNA and CDR2 YNFKEQ. CDR3 in amino acids: CASSQEGGNTEAFF. The CDR3 DNA sequence: TGTGCCAGCAGCCAAGAAGGAGGGAACACTGAAGCTTTCTTT.

V gene TRBV5-6 combines with J gene TRBJ2-7, with D maybe TRBD2 (6 bases). V was pared by 4 bases and J by 2 bases, with 16 bases between. Germline CDR1 SGHDT, CDR2 YYEEEE. The CDR3 runs 15 residues. The CDR3 bases are TGTGCCAGCAGCCTCGGGAGCCAGGGAACCTACGAGCAGTACTTC. Its translation is CASSLGSQGTYEQYF.

The V and J genes are TRBV6-1 and TRBJ1-5; no clear D gene. The CDR3 is made up of 13 amino acids. Germline-derived CDR1 and CDR2 are MNHNS and SASEGT. V lost 4 bases, J lost 0 bases, and 4 bases lay in between. CDR3 sequence reads: CASSVSSNQPQHF. The CDR3 nucleotides read TGTGCCAGCAGTGTCAGTAGCAATCAGCCCCAGCATTTT.

This chain uses TRBV29-1 with TRBJ2-1; TRBD1 matches at 9 bases. The CDR3 is 11 amino acids. Per germline, CDR1 SQVTM and CDR2 ANQGSEA. With 7 bases clipped from V and 10 bases from J, the junction kept 5 bases outside the gene matches. DNA of the CDR3: TGCAGCGCCTACAGGGGGCTGGAGCAGTTCTTC. Protein sequence: CSAYRGLEQFF.

The chain employs TRBV18 and TRBJ1-5, with D possibly TRBD1 on 5 matching bases. The CDR3 length is 17 residues. Germline CDR1 reads KGHSH; CDR2 reads LQKENI. Trimming removed 4 bases from V and 2 bases from J, with 18 bases in between. CDR3 sequence (DNA): TGTGCCAGCTCACAGGACAACCCCGGCGAGGGCAATCAGCCCCAGCATTTT. Translating it yields CASSQDNPGEGNQPQHF.

This clone was observed a single time. V is TRBV6-5 and J is TRBJ1-1; 8 nucleotides line up with TRBD1. V shed 6 bases and J 1 base; nucleotides not matched to a gene: 1. CDR3 size: 13 residues. The germline gives CDR1 MNHEY, CDR2 SVGAGI. This chain's CDR3 is CASSGQGNTEAFF. CDR3 DNA: TGTGCCAGCAGCGGACAGGGGAACACTGAAGCTTTCTTT.

This sequence joins TRBV18 and TRBJ1-2; 8 bases fit TRBD1. With 3 bases clipped from V and 8 bases from J, the junction kept 5 bases outside the gene matches. The length of the CDR3 is 13 residues. Germline-derived CDR1 and CDR2 are KGHSH and LQKENI. CDR3 protein: CASSPQGATGYTF. In DNA, the CDR3 is TGTGCCAGCTCACCCCAGGGGGCTACGGGCTACACCTTC.

V gene TRBV19 combines with J gene TRBJ2-7; D gene uncertain. CDR1 and CDR2 (germline): LNHDA, SQIVND (reference sequence). The CDR3 spans 11 residues. V shed 6 bases and J shed 6 bases, with 9 bases lying between them. CDR3 amino acids: CASSNLREQYF. The CDR3 DNA reads as TGTGCCAGTAGCAACTTACGCGAGCAGTACTTC. Based on the CDR3 plus reference TRBV19 and TRBJ2-7, the full variable domain is DGGITQSPKYLFRKEGQNVTLSCEQNLNHDAMYWYRQDPGQGLRLIYYSQIVNDFQKGDIAEGYSVSREKKESFPLTVTSAQKNPTAFYLCASSNLREQYFGPGTRLTVT.

This chain uses TRBV29-1 with TRBJ2-3, with a tentative D call TRBD2 (6 bases). CDR3 size: 11 residues. Per germline, CDR1 SQVTM and CDR2 ANQGSEA. V was shortened by 8 bases and J by 5 bases, with 11 bases between the two germline ends. The DNA for the CDR3 is TGCAGCTCTGGGCGGGGAGATACGCAGTATTTT. Residues: CSSGRGDTQYF.

A few counts support this clone. The chain employs TRBV14 and TRBJ1-4; TRBD1 is a possible D gene (5 bases). This CDR3 is 17 amino acids long. Per the germline V gene, CDR1 is SGHDN and CDR2 is FVKESK. Trimming cost V 4 bases and J 3 bases, with 18 bases left between them. In nucleotides, the CDR3 is TGTGCCAGCAGCCCCCGGCGCCCAGGGTCCTCTAATGAAAAACTGTTTTTT. Its protein product is CASSPRRPGSSNEKLFF.